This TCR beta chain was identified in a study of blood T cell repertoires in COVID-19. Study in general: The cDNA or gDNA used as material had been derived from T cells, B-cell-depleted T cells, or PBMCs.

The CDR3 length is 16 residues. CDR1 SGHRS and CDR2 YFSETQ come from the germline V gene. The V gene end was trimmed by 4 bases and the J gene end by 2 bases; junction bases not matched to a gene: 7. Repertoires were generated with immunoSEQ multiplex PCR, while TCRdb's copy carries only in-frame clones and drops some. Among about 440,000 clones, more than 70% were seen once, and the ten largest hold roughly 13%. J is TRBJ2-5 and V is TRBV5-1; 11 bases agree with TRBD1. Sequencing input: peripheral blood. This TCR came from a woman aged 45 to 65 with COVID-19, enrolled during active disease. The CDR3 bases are TGCGCCAGCAGCCCCCAGGGACAGGGGGGACAAGAGACCCAGTACTTC. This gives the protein CASSPQGQGGQETQYF.